The 4 T cell receptor beta chains presented below share a single source sample, sequenced in a study of blood T cells in healthy people across ages. Through a sample-barcoded 5' primer and a J-beta primer mix, a second PCR was run for roughly 7 to 12 cycles. TCRdb reprocessed the 5' RACE reads via MiXCR and lists one record per CDR3 protein. The sample records about 970,000 distinct CDR3 sequences, roughly half being singletons. Sequenced material: blood. The receptor set was obtained from a woman between 55 and 75 years old in good health.

This clonotype was seen more than once but under ten times. The chain couples TRBV4-2 to TRBJ1-5; 7 nucleotides line up with TRBD1. V lost 3 bases, J lost 5 bases, and 4 bases stayed unmatched. The CDR3 totals 14 residues. Looked up from germline, CDR1 is LGHNA and CDR2 is YNFKEQ. CDR3 protein: CASSQGQQDQPQHF. As DNA, the CDR3 is TGTGCCAGCAGCCAGGGACAGCAAGATCAGCCCCAGCATTTT.

The chain uses TRBV7-9 and TRBJ2-3; the D is unclear. CDR1 SEHNR and CDR2 FQNEAQ come from the germline V gene (reference sequence). This CDR3 is 12 amino acids long. Trimming stripped 7 bases from V and 6 bases from J, with 11 bases between. The CDR3 loop is CASNRLKDTQYF. CDR3 nucleotide sequence: TGTGCCAGCAACCGACTGAAGGATACGCAGTATTTT.

This chain links TRBV29-1 with TRBJ2-5; D is tentatively TRBD1 or TRBD2 (6 bases each). Germline loops: CDR1 SQVTM, CDR2 ANQGSEA. The CDR3 totals 13 residues. V was trimmed by 7 bases and J by 7 bases, leaving 19 bases between them. DNA of the CDR3: TGCAGCGCCGTAGGGGGGCCCCTTGTGACCCAGTACTTC. Translation: CSAVGGPLVTQYF.

The chain joins TRBV28 to TRBJ2-5, with 11 bases identical to TRBD2. The CDR3 consists of 13 residues. Germline loops: CDR1 MDHEN, CDR2 SYDVKM. The trim removed 4 bases at V and 11 bases at J, leaving 6 bases unmatched. This CDR3 reads CASSSTLAGVQYF. The CDR3 nucleotides are TGTGCCAGCAGTTCCACACTAGCGGGAGTTCAGTACTTC.